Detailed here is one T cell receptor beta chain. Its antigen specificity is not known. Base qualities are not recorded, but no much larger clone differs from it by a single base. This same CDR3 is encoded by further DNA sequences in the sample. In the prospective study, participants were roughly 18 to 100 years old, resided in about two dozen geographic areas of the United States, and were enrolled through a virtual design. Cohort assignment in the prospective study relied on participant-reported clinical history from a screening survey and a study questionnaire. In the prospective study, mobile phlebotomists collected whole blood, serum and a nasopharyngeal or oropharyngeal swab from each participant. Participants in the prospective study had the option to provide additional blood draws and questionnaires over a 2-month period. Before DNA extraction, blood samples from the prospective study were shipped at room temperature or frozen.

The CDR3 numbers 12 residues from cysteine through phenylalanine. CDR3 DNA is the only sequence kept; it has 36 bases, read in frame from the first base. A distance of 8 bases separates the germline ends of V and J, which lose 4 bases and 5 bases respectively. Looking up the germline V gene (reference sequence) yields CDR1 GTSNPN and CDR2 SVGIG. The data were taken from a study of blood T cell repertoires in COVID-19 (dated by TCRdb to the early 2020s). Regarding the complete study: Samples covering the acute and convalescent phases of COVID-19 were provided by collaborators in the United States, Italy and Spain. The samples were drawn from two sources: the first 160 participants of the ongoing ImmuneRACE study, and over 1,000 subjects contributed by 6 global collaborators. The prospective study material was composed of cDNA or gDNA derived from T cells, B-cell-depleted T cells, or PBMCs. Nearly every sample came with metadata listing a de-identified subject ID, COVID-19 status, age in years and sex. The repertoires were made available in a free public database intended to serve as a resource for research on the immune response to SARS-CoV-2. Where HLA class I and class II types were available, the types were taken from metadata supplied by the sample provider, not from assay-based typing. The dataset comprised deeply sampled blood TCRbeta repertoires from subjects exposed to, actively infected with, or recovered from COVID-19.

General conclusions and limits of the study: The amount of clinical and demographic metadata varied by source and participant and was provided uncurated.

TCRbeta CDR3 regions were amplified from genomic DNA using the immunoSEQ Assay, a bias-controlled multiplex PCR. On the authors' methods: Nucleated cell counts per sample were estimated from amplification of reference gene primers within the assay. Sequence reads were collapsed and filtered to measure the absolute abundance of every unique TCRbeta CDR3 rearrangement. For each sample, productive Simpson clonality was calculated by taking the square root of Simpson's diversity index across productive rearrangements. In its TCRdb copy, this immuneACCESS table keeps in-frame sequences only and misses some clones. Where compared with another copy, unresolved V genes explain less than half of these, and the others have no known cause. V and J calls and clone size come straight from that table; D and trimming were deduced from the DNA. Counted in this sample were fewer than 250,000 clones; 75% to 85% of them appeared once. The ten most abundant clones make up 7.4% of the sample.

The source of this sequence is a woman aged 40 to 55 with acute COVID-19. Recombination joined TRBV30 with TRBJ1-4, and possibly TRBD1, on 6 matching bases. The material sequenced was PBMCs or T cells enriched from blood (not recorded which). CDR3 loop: CAWTGANEKLFF. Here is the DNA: TGTGCCTGGACAGGGGCCAATGAAAAACTGTTTTTT.